These T cell receptor beta chains were read from a single sample in a study of T cell responses to AZD1222 COVID-19 vaccine. Only in-frame clones appear in the TCRdb table, and some are missing; sequencing was by immunoSEQ multiplex PCR. The data contain 100,000 to 150,000 clones, roughly 91% of them singletons. Sequenced material: peripheral blood, taken 28 days after the second AZD1222 dose. The receptors were sampled from an adult who received the AZD1222 COVID-19 vaccine. Each CDR3 is given with its conserved first and last residue. D genes are given only for firm matches. Clone size is shown for a subset of rows, as once, few, many or a class of expanded clone.

v_gene	d_gene	len	j_gene	abundance	CDR3aa	CDR3nt
TRBV7-3	.	14	TRBJ2-5	.	CASSPRFWGETQYF	TGTGCCAGCAGCCCTCGTTTCTGGGGAGAGACCCAGTACTTC
TRBV18	.	14	TRBJ1-1	.	CASSPEGSHTEAFF	TGTGCCAGCTCACCTGAGGGGTCGCACACTGAAGCTTTCTTT
TRBV5-1	.	13	TRBJ1-5	.	CASSREGGQPQHF	TGCGCCAGCAGCCGAGAGGGCGGGCAGCCCCAGCATTTT
TRBV4-2	.	16	TRBJ1-3	.	CASSQEWSISGNTIYF	TGTGCCAGCAGCCAAGAGTGGTCCATCTCTGGAAACACCATATATTTT
TRBV5-1	TRBD2	16	TRBJ2-7	.	CASSLAPAGVRYEQYF	TGCGCCAGCAGCTTGGCCCCAGCGGGAGTTCGGTACGAGCAGTACTTC
TRBV6-2/TRBV6-3	TRBD1	14	TRBJ2-7	.	CASSPRTGPYEQYF	TGTGCCAGCAGCCCCCGGACAGGCCCCTACGAGCAGTACTTC
TRBV10-3	.	13	TRBJ1-1	once	CAISEGGGTEAFF	TGTGCCATCAGTGAGGGAGGGGGCACTGAAGCTTTCTTT
TRBV28	TRBD1	12	TRBJ1-2	.	CATRTGPHGYTF	TGTGCCACCAGGACAGGACCGCATGGCTACACCTTC
TRBV19	.	12	TRBJ2-2	.	CASNRDTGELFF	TGTGCCAGTAACAGAGACACCGGGGAGCTGTTTTTT
TRBV20-1	TRBD2	14	TRBJ2-1	.	CSASLLAGGNEQFF	TGCAGTGCTAGTCTGCTAGCGGGAGGGAATGAGCAGTTCTTC
TRBV6-5	.	14	TRBJ1-1	.	CASSYSYRNTEAFF	TGTGCCAGCAGTTACTCGTATCGGAACACTGAAGCTTTCTTT
TRBV30	.	16	TRBJ1-5	.	CAWSSSKVVRRQPQHF	TGTGCCTGGAGTTCGAGCAAAGTCGTCCGGCGTCAGCCCCAGCATTTT
TRBV6-5	.	14	TRBJ2-6	once	CASSPLSGANVLTF	TGTGCCAGCAGTCCCCTTTCCGGGGCCAACGTCCTGACTTTC
TRBV5-1	.	15	TRBJ2-7	.	CASSATGTNDYEQYF	TGCGCCAGCAGCGCGACCGGGACCAACGACTACGAGCAGTACTTC
TRBV29-1	TRBD2	13	TRBJ2-7	.	CSVEPSGTYEQYF	TGCAGCGTTGAGCCTAGCGGGACCTACGAGCAGTACTTC
TRBV19	TRBD2	15	TRBJ2-3	.	CASSNLAVSTDTQYF	TGTGCCAGTAGTAACCTAGCGGTTTCCACAGATACGCAGTATTTT
TRBV19	.	12	TRBJ1-1	.	CASSIEGRQAFF	TGTGCCAGTAGTATAGAAGGCAGACAAGCTTTCTTT
TRBV2	.	17	TRBJ1-1	.	CASISSGARWVNTEAFF	TGTGCCAGCATTTCCTCAGGGGCTAGATGGGTGAACACTGAAGCTTTCTTT
TRBV30	.	17	TRBJ1-2	.	CAWTIRGGGKWGYGYTF	TGTGCCTGGACCATCAGGGGAGGGGGTAAATGGGGCTATGGCTACACCTTC
TRBV5-1	.	15	TRBJ1-1	once	CASSLGGSMNTEAFF	TGCGCCAGCAGCTTGGGAGGGTCCATGAACACTGAAGCTTTCTTT
TRBV20-1	.	11	TRBJ2-3	.	CSTRAVDTQYF	TGCAGTACTCGAGCAGTAGATACGCAGTATTTT
TRBV6-5	.	13	TRBJ2-7	few	CASSYGGRYEQYF	TGTGCCAGCAGTTACGGGGGGAGGTACGAGCAGTACTTC
TRBV29-1	.	11	TRBJ1-3	.	CSGSSGNTIYF	TGCAGCGGGAGCTCTGGAAACACCATATATTTT
TRBV6-5	TRBD1	13	TRBJ1-2	.	CASSPWTGYGYTF	TGTGCCAGCAGCCCCTGGACAGGATATGGCTACACCTTC